Sequencing of this TCR beta chain was carried out in a study of T cell clones after liver transplantation. Study overall: Blood was drawn pre-transplant, before withdrawal, and after full or failed withdrawal.

Using immunoSEQ multiplex PCR, the repertoire was profiled, and TCRdb retains in-frame clones only, with some absent. The top ten clones hold 50% to 65% of a sample with about 9,200 clones, 70% to 85% of them seen once. Trimming cost V 6 bases and J 5 bases, with 16 bases left between them. The CDR3 covers 15 residues. Germline CDR1 SGHAT, CDR2 FQNNGV. The material was CD8+ T cells from blood, obtained at the 22-month timepoint. This TCR was sampled from a human patient who received a liver transplant. Some T cells could come from the graft donor. V and J are TRBV11-2 and TRBJ2-2, with D possibly being TRBD2 (6 bases). The CDR3 DNA reads as TGTGCCAGCAGGCGGGGATCAGACATGACCGGGGAGCTGTTTTTT. Its protein is CASRRGSDMTGELFF. Variable domain in full (rest from reference TRBV11-2 and TRBJ2-2): EAGVAQSPRYKIIEKRQSVAFWCNPISGHATLYWYQQILGQGPKLLIQFQNNGVVDDSQLPKDRFSAERLKGVDSTLKIQPAKLEDSAVYLCASRRGSDMTGELFFGEGSRLTVL.